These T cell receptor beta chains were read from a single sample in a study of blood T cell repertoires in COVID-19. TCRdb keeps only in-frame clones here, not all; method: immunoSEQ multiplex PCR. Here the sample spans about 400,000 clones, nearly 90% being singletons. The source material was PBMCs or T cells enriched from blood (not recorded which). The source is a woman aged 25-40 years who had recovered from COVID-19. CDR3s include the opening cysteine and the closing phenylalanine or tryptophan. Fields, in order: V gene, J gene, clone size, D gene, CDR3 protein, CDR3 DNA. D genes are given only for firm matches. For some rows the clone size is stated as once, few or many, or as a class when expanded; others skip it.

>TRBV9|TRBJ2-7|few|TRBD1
CASSVRGQVSRSSYEQYF
TGTGCCAGCAGCGTACGGGGACAGGTCTCAAGGAGCTCCTACGAGCAGTACTTC
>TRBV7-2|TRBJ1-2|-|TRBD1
CASREATGEGYGYTF
TGTGCCAGCAGGGAAGCGACAGGGGAGGGCTATGGCTACACCTTC
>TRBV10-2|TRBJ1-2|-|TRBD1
CASSETGVYYGYTF
TGCGCCAGCAGTGAAACAGGGGTCTACTATGGCTACACCTTC
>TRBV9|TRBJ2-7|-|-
CASSAPLSGPNEQYF
TGTGCCAGCAGCGCGCCTCTAAGCGGACCCAACGAGCAGTACTTC
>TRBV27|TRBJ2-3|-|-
CASSFSRQDTQYF
TGTGCCAGCAGCTTCAGCAGGCAAGATACGCAGTATTTT
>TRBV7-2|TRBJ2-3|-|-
CASSPDRTTDTQYF
TGTGCCAGCAGTCCCGACAGGACCACAGATACGCAGTATTTT
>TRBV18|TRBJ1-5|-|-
CASSATGQLNQPQHF
TGTGCCAGCTCAGCAACAGGACAGCTAAATCAGCCCCAGCATTTT
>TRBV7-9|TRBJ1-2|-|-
CASSFRGYGYTF
TGTGCCAGCAGCTTCAGGGGTTATGGCTACACCTTC
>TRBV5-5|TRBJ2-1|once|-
CASSLVWGGGYNEQFF
TGTGCCAGCAGCTTGGTATGGGGGGGCGGATACAATGAGCAGTTCTTC
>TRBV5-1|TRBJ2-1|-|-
CASSGAESSYNEQFF
TGCGCCAGCAGCGGAGCGGAAAGCTCCTACAATGAGCAGTTCTTC
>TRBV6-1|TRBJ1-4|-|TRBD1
CASSALLGQGGEKLFF
TGTGCCAGCAGTGCCCTCTTGGGACAGGGTGGGGAAAAACTGTTTTTT
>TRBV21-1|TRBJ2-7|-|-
CASSMGTGTFYEQYF
TGTGCCAGCAGCATGGGGACAGGGACATTCTACGAGCAGTACTTC
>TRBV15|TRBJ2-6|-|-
CATSRGVRQVASGANVLTF
TGTGCCACCAGCAGAGGGGTGAGACAGGTGGCCTCTGGGGCCAACGTCCTGACTTTC
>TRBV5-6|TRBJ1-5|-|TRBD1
CASSSTGSNQPQHF
TGTGCCAGCAGCTCGACAGGGAGTAATCAGCCCCAGCATTTT
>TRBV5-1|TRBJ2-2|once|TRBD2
CASTPGLAGTGELFF
TGCGCCAGCACCCCGGGACTAGCGGGCACCGGGGAGCTGTTTTTT
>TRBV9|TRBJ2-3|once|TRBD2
CASSLFGGDTQYF
TGTGCCAGCAGCCTCTTCGGGGGGGATACGCAGTATTTT
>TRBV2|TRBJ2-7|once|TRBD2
CASSGTSYEQYF
TGTGCCAGCAGTGGGACTAGCTACGAGCAGTACTTC
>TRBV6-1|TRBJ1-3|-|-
CASSEPAGNTIYF
TGTGCCAGCAGTGAACCCGCGGGGAACACCATATATTTT
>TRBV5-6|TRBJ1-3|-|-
CASSPQGGNTIYF
TGTGCCAGCAGCCCTCAGGGAGGGAACACCATATATTTT
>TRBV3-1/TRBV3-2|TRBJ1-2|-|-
CASSQRPGRGYGYTF
TGTGCCAGCAGCCAACGACCCGGACGGGGATATGGCTACACCTTC
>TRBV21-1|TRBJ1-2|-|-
CASSQGAGVGYTF
TGTGCCAGCAGCCAAGGTGCAGGGGTCGGCTACACCTTC
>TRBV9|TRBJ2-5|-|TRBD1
CASSTEPGQKETQYF
TGTGCCAGCAGCACCGAACCGGGACAGAAAGAGACCCAGTACTTC
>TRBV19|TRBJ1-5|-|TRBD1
CASSIDRAGQPQHF
TGTGCCAGTAGTATTGACAGGGCGGGTCAGCCCCAGCATTTT
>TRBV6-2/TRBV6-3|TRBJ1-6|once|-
CASSYLNSPLHF
TGTGCCAGCAGTTACTTAAATTCACCCCTCCACTTT
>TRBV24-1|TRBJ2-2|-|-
CATSDPQGTGELFF
TGTGCCACCAGTGACCCTCAGGGAACCGGGGAGCTGTTTTTT
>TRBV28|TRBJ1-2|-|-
CASSFGQHYGYTF
TGTGCCAGCAGTTTCGGACAGCACTATGGCTACACCTTC
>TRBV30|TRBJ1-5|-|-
CAWATYSNQPQHF
TGTGCCTGGGCCACATATAGCAATCAGCCCCAGCATTTT
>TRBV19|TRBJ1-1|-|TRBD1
CASSITGTGGTGTEAFF
TGTGCCAGTAGTATCACCGGGACAGGGGGCACTGGGACTGAAGCTTTCTTT
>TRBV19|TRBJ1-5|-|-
CASSIRTASNQPQHF
TGTGCCAGTAGTATTCGGACAGCTAGCAATCAGCCCCAGCATTTT